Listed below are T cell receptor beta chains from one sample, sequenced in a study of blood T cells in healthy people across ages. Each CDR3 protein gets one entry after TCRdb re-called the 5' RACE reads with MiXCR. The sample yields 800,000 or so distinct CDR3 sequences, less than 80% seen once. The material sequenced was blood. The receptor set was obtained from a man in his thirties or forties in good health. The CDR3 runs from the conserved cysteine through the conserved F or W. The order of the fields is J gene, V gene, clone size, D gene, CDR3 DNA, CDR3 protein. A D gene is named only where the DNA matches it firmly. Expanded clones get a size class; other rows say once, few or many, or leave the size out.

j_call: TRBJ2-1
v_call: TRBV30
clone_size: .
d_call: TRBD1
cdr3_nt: TGTCCCTGGAGGGACAGGGGGACTTCCCCGGGAGAGCAGTTCTTC
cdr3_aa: CPWRDRGTSPGEQFF

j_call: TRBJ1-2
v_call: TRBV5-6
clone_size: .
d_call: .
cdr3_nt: TGTGCCAGCAGCTTGTTGCAGGCAAATTCGGGGGTTGATGGCTACACCTTC
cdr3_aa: CASSLLQANSGVDGYTF

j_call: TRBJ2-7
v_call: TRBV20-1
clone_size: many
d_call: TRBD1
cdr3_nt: TGCAGTGCTTTGACAGGGGGCTCCATCCACGAGCAGTACTTC
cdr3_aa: CSALTGGSIHEQYF

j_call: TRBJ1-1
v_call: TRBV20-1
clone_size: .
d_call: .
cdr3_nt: TGCAGCGCCGAGGGGACGGTTTTTACGAGGGGCACTGAAGCTTTCTTT
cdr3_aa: CSAEGTVFTRGTEAFF

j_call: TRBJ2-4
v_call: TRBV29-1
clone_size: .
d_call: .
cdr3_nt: TGCAGCGTTCTTGCCGCCCCGATAAATAACATTCAGTACTTC
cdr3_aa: CSVLAAPINNIQYF

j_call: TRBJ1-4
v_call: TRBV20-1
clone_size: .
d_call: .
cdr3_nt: TGCAGTGCTCGTCCCGGGACACCCGCGGTAACTAATGAAAAACTGTTTTTT
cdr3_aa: CSARPGTPAVTNEKLFF

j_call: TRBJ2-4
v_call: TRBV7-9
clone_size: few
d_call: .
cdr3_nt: TGTGCCAGCAGCTATTCCGGACGGGGTGAGCAGTACTTC
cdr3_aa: CASSYSGRGEQYF

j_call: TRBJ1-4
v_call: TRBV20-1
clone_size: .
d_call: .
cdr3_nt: TGCAGTGCTAGAGGACGGGGGGATGAAAAACTGTTTTTT
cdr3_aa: CSARGRGDEKLFF

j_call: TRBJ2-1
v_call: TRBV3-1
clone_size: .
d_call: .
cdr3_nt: TGTGCCAGCAGCCGAACACTAGATTCTAATGAGCAGTTCTTC
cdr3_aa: CASSRTLDSNEQFF

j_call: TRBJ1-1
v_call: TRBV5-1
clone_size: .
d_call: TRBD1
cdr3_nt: TGCGCCAGCAGCCCAAGGACAGGGGGCGCATCTTTCTTT
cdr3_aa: CASSPRTGGASFF

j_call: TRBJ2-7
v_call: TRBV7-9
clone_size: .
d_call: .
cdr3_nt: TGTGCCAGCAGCGCTGGACTCCTCGACGAGCAGTACTTC
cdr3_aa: CASSAGLLDEQYF

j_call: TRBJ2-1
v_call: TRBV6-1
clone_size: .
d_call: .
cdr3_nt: TGTGCCAGCACCTACCCCCGGGACGGATCCTACAATGAGCAGTTCTTC
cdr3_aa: CASTYPRDGSYNEQFF

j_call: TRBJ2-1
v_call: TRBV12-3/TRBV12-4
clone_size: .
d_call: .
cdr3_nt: TGTGCCAGCAGTTTAAGTTTTACAGACAATGAGCAGTTCTTC
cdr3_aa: CASSLSFTDNEQFF

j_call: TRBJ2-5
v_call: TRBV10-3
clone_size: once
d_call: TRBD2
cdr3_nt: TGTGCCATCAGTACGGGTAGCGGGGGAGGGGAGACCCAGTACTTC
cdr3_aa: CAISTGSGGGETQYF